The 32 T cell receptor beta chains in this list originate from one sample, sequenced in a study of blood T cell repertoires in COVID-19. This table comes from immunoSEQ multiplex PCR, and its TCRdb copy is limited to in-frame clones, with some not included. The sample includes some 260,000 clones, approximately 79% of them seen just once. The specimen was PBMCs or T cells enriched from blood (not recorded which). These receptors were collected from a man aged 25 to 40 with acute COVID-19.

The chain has TRBV19 and TRBJ2-1; no firm D call. CDR3 length: 14 amino acids. Trimming shortened V by 3 bases and J by 5 bases, and 11 bases separated the two germline ends. Looked up from germline, CDR1 is LNHDA and CDR2 is SQIVND (reference sequence). The CDR3 region is CASSILDGDNEQFF. DNA of the CDR3: TGTGCCAGTAGTATTCTAGACGGCGACAATGAGCAGTTCTTC. Full variable domain (remainder filled in from reference TRBV19 and TRBJ2-1): DGGITQSPKYLFRKEGQNVTLSCEQNLNHDAMYWYRQDPGQGLRLIYYSQIVNDFQKGDIAEGYSVSREKKESFPLTVTSAQKNPTAFYLCASSILDGDNEQFFGPGTRLTVL.

The chain uses TRBV3-1 (or the pseudogene TRBV3-2) and TRBJ1-2; 8 bases line up with TRBD1. The germline V gene encodes CDR1 LGHDT and CDR2 YNNKEL (reference sequence). The CDR3 length is 15 residues. J lost 5 bases, V lost 5 bases, and 10 bases had no gene match. DNA for the CDR3: TGTGCCAGCAGCACCACTCGGACAGGGCTTTATGGCTACACCTTC. Its protein is CASSTTRTGLYGYTF.

The chain uses TRBV5-1 and TRBJ2-3, with D perhaps matching TRBD2 (6 bases). Germline-derived CDR1 and CDR2 are SGHRS and YFSETQ. This CDR3 contains 14 residues. Trimming pared 0 bases from V and 7 bases from J, leaving 12 bases between. CDR3 DNA sequence: TGCGCCAGCAGCTTGGCTCTAGCGACAAATACGCAGTATTTT. This gives the protein CASSLALATNTQYF.

The chain carries TRBV7-9 and TRBJ2-5; D remains unclear. V lost 3 bases to trimming and J lost 5 bases, with 10 bases between them. Germline CDR1 is SEHNR and CDR2 is FQNEAQ (reference sequence). This CDR3 has 13 amino acids. CDR3 DNA sequence: TGTGCCAGCAGCTTCATGGGCGCGGAGACCCAGTACTTC. Translation gives CASSFMGAETQYF.

The chain combines TRBV18 with TRBJ2-3; 11 nucleotides line up with TRBD2. CDR3 length: 16 residues. Looked up from germline, CDR1 is KGHSH and CDR2 is LQKENI. The junction had 5 bases not matched to a gene; V was cut back by 4 bases and J by 2 bases. The CDR3 nucleotides are TGTGCCAGCTCACTTCGACTAGCGGGATACACAGATACGCAGTATTTT. As protein: CASSLRLAGYTDTQYF.

DNA of the CDR3: TGTGCCAGCAGCCCCCGAAGGGGCTCCTACGAGCAGTACGTC. Its protein is CASSPRRGSYEQYV. The chain recombines TRBV3-1 (or the pseudogene TRBV3-2) with TRBJ2-7, with D tentatively TRBD1 (5 bases). V dropped 4 bases and J dropped 0 bases, with 10 bases sitting between them. In germline, CDR1 is LGHDT, CDR2 YNNKEL (reference sequence). This CDR3 has 14 amino acids.

Only a few counts were recorded for this clone. The V call is TRBV24-1, the J call TRBJ1-1; perhaps TRBD1 as D (5 bases). Germline CDR1 KGHDR, CDR2 SFDVKD. This CDR3 region has 12 residues. The V end was cut by 10 bases, the J end by 5 bases, with 13 bases between. This chain's CDR3 is CATTDGGTEAFF. The CDR3 DNA follows: TGTGCCACAACGGACGGGGGAACTGAAGCTTTCTTT.

CDR3 protein: CASIHTGGYTF. CDR3 sequence (DNA): TGTGCCAGCATCCATACAGGGGGCTACACCTTC. J is TRBJ1-2 and V is TRBV2, with D tentatively TRBD1 (6 bases). This CDR3 is 11 amino acids long. V gave up 7 bases and J gave up 8 bases, with 11 bases separating them. From germline, CDR1 is SNHLY and CDR2 FYNNEI.

There are a few counts of this clone. The chain links TRBV13 to TRBJ1-2; D unresolved. Trimming shortened V by 8 bases and J by 4 bases, and 17 bases separated the two germline ends. CDR1 PRHDT and CDR2 FYEKMQ come from the germline V gene (reference sequence). The length of the CDR3 is 14 residues. The CDR3, as DNA: TGTGCCAGCCGAATAAACAGTAACCTCTATGGCTACACCTTC. Translating it yields CASRINSNLYGYTF.

The chain combines TRBV27 with TRBJ2-2, with 9 bases that match TRBD1. Trimming removed 5 bases from V and 4 bases from J; junction bases left unmatched: 8. Germline V gene sequence: CDR1 MNHEY, CDR2 SMNVEV (reference sequence). This CDR3 region has 16 residues. The CDR3 sequence is CASSPHRGPGTGELFF. The CDR3 DNA sequence: TGTGCCAGCAGTCCCCACAGGGGGCCGGGCACCGGGGAGCTGTTTTTT.

This chain connects TRBV28 to TRBJ1-5; 10 bases line up with TRBD1. Germline assignment: CDR1 MDHEN and CDR2 SYDVKM. The CDR3 contains 15 residues. V shed 8 bases and J 4 bases; nucleotides not matched to a gene: 8. CDR3 in DNA: TGTGCCAGCCTGGACAGGGGGTCGCGGAATCAGCCCCAGCATTTT. Protein product: CASLDRGSRNQPQHF.

V and J are TRBV9 and TRBJ1-2; perhaps TRBD1 as D (5 bases). The V and J ends lost 4 bases and 7 bases respectively, with 17 bases between them. The CDR3 contains 14 residues. Germline V CDR1 and CDR2: SGDLS, YYNGEE. The CDR3 loop reads CASSPNRLRIGYTF. Written as DNA, the CDR3 is TGTGCCAGCAGCCCAAACAGGCTCCGGATTGGCTACACCTTC. Combining the CDR3 with reference TRBV9 and TRBJ1-2 gives the whole variable domain DSGVTQTPKHLITATGQRVTLRCSPRSGDLSVYWYQQSLDQGLQFLIQYYNGEERAKGNILERFSAQQFPDLHSELNLSSLELGDSALYFCASSPNRLRIGYTFGSGTRLTVV.

This clone was seen many times. The gene calls are TRBV2 and TRBJ1-4; the D gene is possibly TRBD1 (5 bases). V lost 4 bases to trimming and J lost 7 bases, with 16 bases between them. The CDR3 loop spans 15 amino acids. CDR1 and CDR2 from the germline V gene are SNHLY and FYNNEI. CDR3 in amino acids: CASSAGEALFEKLFF. Here the CDR3 DNA reads TGTGCCAGCAGTGCGGGGGAAGCTTTATTTGAAAAACTGTTTTTT.

The chain links TRBV4-3 to TRBJ2-1, with 9 bases fitting TRBD2. The CDR3 has 16 residues. With V trimmed by 0 bases and J by 4 bases, 4 bases remained unmatched. CDR1 is LGHNA, CDR2 YSLEER, per germline. CDR3 bases: TGCGCCAGCAGCCAAGAGGGTCTAGCGGGGTACAATGAGCAGTTCTTC. This encodes CASSQEGLAGYNEQFF.

V is TRBV2 and J is TRBJ2-5; possible D gene TRBD1, 5 bases. The CDR3 is made up of 12 amino acids. The ends were cut back, 8 bases at V and 2 bases at J, with 9 bases in the middle. CDR1 is SNHLY and CDR2 is FYNNEI in the germline V gene. This CDR3 reads CASHPGQETQYF. The DNA for the CDR3 is TGTGCCAGCCACCCAGGGCAAGAGACCCAGTACTTC.

The gene calls are TRBV10-3 and TRBJ1-2, with TRBD1 matching 8 bases. The CDR3 sequence is 14 residues long. Germline assignment: CDR1 ENHRY and CDR2 SYGVKD. Unmatched junction bases numbered 6, after V lost 2 bases and J lost 7 bases. The CDR3: CAISEDQGATGYTF. The CDR3 DNA reads as TGTGCCATCAGTGAGGATCAGGGGGCGACTGGCTACACCTTC.

The chain is built from TRBV7-8 and TRBJ1-6; tentatively, D is TRBD1 (5 bases). Germline V gene sequence: CDR1 SGHVS, CDR2 FQNEAQ. V gave up 4 bases and J gave up 0 bases, with 13 bases separating them. The CDR3 totals 17 residues. The chain's CDR3 is CASSSDGGSSYNSPLHF. The DNA of the CDR3 is TGTGCCAGCAGCTCCGACGGGGGAAGCTCCTATAATTCACCCCTCCACTTT.

The chain employs TRBV19 and TRBJ2-1; 8 bases fit TRBD2. This CDR3 region has 15 residues. J gave up 6 bases and V 3 bases, and 7 bases lay outside the gene matches. The germline V gene encodes CDR1 LNHDA and CDR2 SQIVND (reference sequence). In nucleotides, the CDR3 is TGTGCCAGTAGTATTCCCAGCGGGGGAGGCAATGAGCAGTTCTTC. Translation: CASSIPSGGGNEQFF.

This clone was observed once. The chain combines TRBV4-1 with TRBJ2-6; possible D gene TRBD1, 5 bases. Germline V gene data show CDR1 as MGHRA and CDR2 as YSYEKL. The CDR3 is 19 residues long. Trimming removed 0 bases from V and 1 base from J, with 16 bases in between. CDR3 region: CASSQDRTSTVSGANVLTF. The CDR3 nucleotides are TGCGCCAGCAGCCAAGATCGAACCTCGACAGTGTCTGGGGCCAACGTCCTGACTTTC.

J is TRBJ2-1 and V is TRBV9, with TRBD2 matching 7 bases. V lost 3 bases to trimming and J lost 3 bases; unmatched junction nucleotides: 12. The CDR3 loop spans 17 amino acids. The germline CDR1 and CDR2 sequences are SGDLS and YYNGEE. The CDR3 region is CASSESSGNRIYNEQFF. The CDR3 bases are TGTGCCAGCAGCGAGTCGAGCGGGAATCGGATCTACAATGAGCAGTTCTTC. Full variable domain (rest looked up from reference TRBV9 and TRBJ2-1): DSGVTQTPKHLITATGQRVTLRCSPRSGDLSVYWYQQSLDQGLQFLIQYYNGEERAKGNILERFSAQQFPDLHSELNLSSLELGDSALYFCASSESSGNRIYNEQFFGPGTRLTVL.

The chain carries TRBV6-2 or TRBV6-3 and TRBJ1-5; unclear D gene. The CDR3 has 13 amino acids. Deletions cut 2 bases from V and 5 bases from J, with 7 bases between. Germline V gene data show CDR1 as MNHEY and CDR2 as SVGEGT. As DNA, the CDR3 is TGTGCCAGCAGTTACGGGCCTTATCAGCCCCAGCATTTT. This encodes CASSYGPYQPQHF.

This clone was seen only a few times. The chain combines TRBV2 with TRBJ2-5; D might be TRBD1 (6 bases). Between the trimmed V and J ends, which lost 6 bases and 5 bases, there was a span of 25 bases. The CDR3 is made up of 17 amino acids. Germline V gene lookup returns CDR1 SNHLY and CDR2 FYNNEI. The CDR3 bases are TGTGCCAGCAGAAGCCCCTATGATACACAGGGAGAGGAGACCCAGTACTTC. It is translated as CASRSPYDTQGEETQYF. Full variable domain (remainder filled in from reference TRBV2 and TRBJ2-5): EPEVTQTPSHQVTQMGQEVILRCVPISNHLYFYWYRQILGQKVEFLVSFYNNEISEKSEIFDDQFSVERPDGSNFTLKIRSTKLEDSAMYFCASRSPYDTQGEETQYFGPGTRLLVL.

The J gene is TRBJ2-7, the V gene TRBV4-1; 7 positions agree with TRBD2. Germline assignment: CDR1 MGHRA and CDR2 YSYEKL. The ends lost 0 bases at V and 2 bases at J; junction bases unmatched: 13. The CDR3 sequence is 18 residues long. The DNA of the CDR3 is TGCGCCAGCAGCCAAGAGGTTTTCGCGGCGGGGGACGCCTACGAGCAGTACGTC. It is translated as CASSQEVFAAGDAYEQYV.

The V call is TRBV12-5, the J call TRBJ2-1; 8 bases fit TRBD1. The CDR3 length is 15 residues. The ends lost 6 bases at V and 2 bases at J; junction bases unmatched: 6. Germline-derived CDR1 and CDR2 are LGHNT and FRNRAP. CDR3 region: CASGEGTGAYNEQFF. The CDR3 coding sequence is TGTGCTAGTGGCGAAGGGACAGGAGCCTACAATGAGCAGTTCTTC.

This chain links TRBV7-2 with TRBJ2-1; 10 nucleotides agree with TRBD1. CDR1 is SGHTA, CDR2 FQGNSA, per germline. This CDR3 spans 15 amino acids. With V trimmed by 5 bases and J by 8 bases, 9 bases remained unmatched. The CDR3, as DNA: TGTGCCAGCAGCCCTGACAGGGGGCGCCCCGATGAGCAGTTCTTC. Amino acid sequence: CASSPDRGRPDEQFF.

This clone was seen a few times. This chain uses TRBV28 with TRBJ2-1; TRBD2 might be the D (7 bases). The V end was cut by 3 bases, the J end by 7 bases, with 13 bases between. Germline loops: CDR1 MDHEN, CDR2 SYDVKM. This CDR3 has 14 amino acids. CDR3 bases: TGTGCCAGCAGTTTTTCCGGGGGGCGGAATGAGCAGTTCTTC. It is translated as CASSFSGGRNEQFF.

The chain joins TRBV7-8 to TRBJ1-6, with D unclear. Trimming stripped 4 bases from V and 2 bases from J, with 9 bases between. Germline V gene data show CDR1 as SGHVS and CDR2 as FQNEAQ. The length of the CDR3 is 15 residues. CDR3 coding DNA: TGTGCCAGCAGCTCGGGAATCACCTATAATTCACCCCTCCACTTT. It specifies CASSSGITYNSPLHF.

The chain is built from TRBV5-1 and TRBJ1-2; tentatively, D is TRBD1 (6 bases). Germline V gene data show CDR1 as SGHRS and CDR2 as YFSETQ. CDR3 length equals 13 residues. V was cut by 7 bases and J by 7 bases, with 17 bases left in between. The CDR3 sequence: CASDRGAGGGYTF. The CDR3 DNA follows: TGCGCCAGCGATCGGGGGGCCGGGGGTGGCTACACCTTC.

The V call is TRBV5-1, the J call TRBJ2-2, with D tentatively TRBD2 (6 bases). Germline CDR1 reads SGHRS; CDR2 reads YFSETQ. Trimming stripped 3 bases from V and 7 bases from J, with 13 bases between. This CDR3 is built from 14 residues. The CDR3 reads CASSSGSRGGELFF. The CDR3 DNA reads as TGCGCCAGCAGCTCCGGGAGCCGCGGCGGGGAGCTGTTTTTT.

V and J are TRBV12-3 or TRBV12-4 and TRBJ1-1; TRBD1 is a possible D gene (6 bases). V lost 0 bases and J lost 11, with 13 bases in between. CDR3 size: 13 residues. The CDR3 DNA reads as TGTGCCAGCAGTTTAGCGCAGGGGTTCGAGGCTTTCTTT. Translated, it gives CASSLAQGFEAFF.

This clone showed up just a few times. The V call is TRBV12-3 or TRBV12-4, the J call TRBJ1-1; TRBD1 is a possible D gene (5 bases). Trimming cost V 6 bases and J 6 bases, with 14 bases left between them. The CDR3 consists of 13 residues. CDR3 loop: CASRMTEVAEAFF. CDR3 coding DNA: TGTGCCAGCAGGATGACAGAGGTCGCTGAAGCTTTCTTT.

The chain links TRBV19 to TRBJ2-3, with 12 bases fitting TRBD2. The CDR3 length is 14 residues. The germline CDR1 and CDR2 sequences are LNHDA and SQIVND (reference sequence). V dropped 5 bases and J dropped 6; count of bases not matched to a gene: 3. This chain's CDR3 is CASSRGLAGDTQYF. The CDR3 nucleotides are TGTGCCAGTAGTCGAGGACTAGCGGGGGATACGCAGTATTTT. Based on the CDR3 plus reference TRBV19 and TRBJ2-3, the full variable domain is DGGITQSPKYLFRKEGQNVTLSCEQNLNHDAMYWYRQDPGQGLRLIYYSQIVNDFQKGDIAEGYSVSREKKESFPLTVTSAQKNPTAFYLCASSRGLAGDTQYFGPGTRLTVL.